Each of the 6 T cell receptor beta chains below was sequenced from the same sample in a study of Ad26.COV2.S vaccination and SARS-CoV-2 variants. The repertoire was sequenced with immunoSEQ multiplex PCR; TCRdb's copy has only in-frame clones and lacks some. Here the sample spans about 680,000 clones, 89% being singletons. Documented treatment: around 19 received Ad26.COV2.S at low or high dose, single or two shots; about 5 received placebo; per-sample allocation not given. Day 63 after the first injection of vaccine or placebo was the sampling time. The sample in question was peripheral blood, obtained in a trial of Ad26.COV2.S vaccine versus placebo. These receptors originate from a person aged 18 to 65 who received the Ad26.COV2.S COVID-19 vaccine or a placebo.

The V gene is TRBV13, the J gene TRBJ2-5; 7 positions match TRBD2. V shed 0 bases and J 3 bases; nucleotides not matched to a gene: 4. Germline lookup yields CDR1 PRHDT and CDR2 FYEKMQ (reference sequence). The CDR3 totals 15 residues. In DNA form, the CDR3 reads TGTGCCAGCAGCTTAGGTCTAGCGGCCGAAGAGACCCAGTACTTC. Protein: CASSLGLAAEETQYF. The whole variable domain, remainder taken from reference TRBV13 and TRBJ2-5, is AAGVIQSPRHLIKEKRETATLKCYPIPRHDTVYWYQQGPGQDPQFLISFYEKMQSDKGSIPDRFSAQQFSDYHSELNMSSLELGDSALYFCASSLGLAAEETQYFGPGTRLLVL.

The CDR3 loop is CASSLAPRGSANTEAFF. DNA of the CDR3: TGTGCCAGCAGCTTAGCGCCAAGGGGGTCCGCAAACACTGAAGCTTTCTTT. This chain joins TRBV7-8 and TRBJ1-1; perhaps TRBD1 as D (6 bases). This CDR3 spans 17 amino acids. CDR1 is SGHVS and CDR2 is FQNEAQ in the germline V gene. Trimming removed 0 bases from V and 2 bases from J, with 16 bases in between.

CDR3 in DNA: TGTGCCAGCAGCCGAGGGACTAGCGGGCCAGATACGCAGTATTTT. This codes for CASSRGTSGPDTQYF. The rearrangement links TRBV5-6 to TRBJ2-3; 12 nucleotides match TRBD2. Germline lookup yields CDR1 SGHDT and CDR2 YYEEEE. Trimming took 4 bases from V and 4 from J; bases not matched to a gene: 4. The CDR3 is made up of 15 amino acids. The full variable domain, its missing parts supplied by reference TRBV5-6 and TRBJ2-3, is DAGVTQSPTHLIKTRGQQVTLRCSPKSGHDTVSWYQQALGQGPQFIFQYYEEEERQRGNFPDRFSGHQFPNYSSELNVNALLLGDSALYLCASSRGTSGPDTQYFGPGTRLTVL.

The V and J genes are TRBV12-3 or TRBV12-4 and TRBJ1-2; D gene ambiguous. This CDR3 region has 13 residues. The V end was cut by 10 bases, the J end by 5 bases, with 17 bases between. In DNA form, the CDR3 reads TGTGCCACCCCGTCGGGCTCCAGTTATGGCTACACCTTC. It yields the protein CATPSGSSYGYTF.

The chain links TRBV30 to TRBJ1-6; 7 nucleotides line up with TRBD1. Losses at the gene ends were 5 bases for V and 5 bases for J; bases not matched to a gene: 3. The CDR3 covers 13 residues. Germline V gene data show CDR1 as GTSNPN and CDR2 as SVGIG (reference sequence). The CDR3 here is CAWGDSNNSPLHF. In nucleotides, the CDR3 is TGTGCCTGGGGGGACAGTAATAATTCACCCCTCCACTTT.

The CDR3 nucleotides read TGCAGCGTCTCTGACTGGGCAACTAATGAAAAACTGTTTTTT. It is translated as CSVSDWATNEKLFF. The V and J genes are TRBV29-1 and TRBJ1-4, with D hard to call. From germline, CDR1 is SQVTM and CDR2 ANQGSEA. The V gene lost 6 bases and the J gene lost 0 bases, with 11 bases spanning the gap. The length of the CDR3 is 14 residues.